This is a list of T cell receptor beta chains from one sample in a study of T cells in Graves' hyperthyroidism and ophthalmopathy. MiXCR was run by TCRdb on the multiplex PCR reads, yielding one entry per CDR3 protein. The sample carries about 610,000 distinct CDR3 sequences, roughly 15% recorded once. Specimen: blood. The receptors stem from a woman in her thirties or forties with Graves' ophthalmopathy. CDR3s leave out the opening cysteine and the closing phenylalanine or tryptophan.

>12|TRBV28|TRBJ2-5
ASSLRHLSETQY
>12|TRBV9|TRBJ2-7
ASSPDRGLHEQY
>12|TRBV12-3/TRBV12-4|TRBJ2-7
ASRVSGSLHEQY
>12|TRBV20-1|TRBJ2-7
SARDPQAEYEQY
>12|TRBV30|TRBJ2-7
AWSVLAGVDEQY
>13|TRBV24-1|TRBJ1-5
ATSPRGFDDQPQH
>13|TRBV27|TRBJ1-6
ASSLSRPEGSPLH
>10|TRBV10-3|TRBJ1-1
AIRTPNTEAF
>11|TRBV6-1|TRBJ1-2
ASSEEGERGYT
>11|TRBV18|TRBJ2-7
ASSTGSSYEQY
>14|TRBV12-3/TRBV12-4|TRBJ2-5
ASSLLSGRAGETQY
>12|TRBV19|TRBJ2-7
ASSIASASYEQY
>11|TRBV28|TRBJ2-7
ASSWPLRYEQY
>13|TRBV20-1|TRBJ2-5
REWAAPLGQETQY
>15|TRBV6-1|TRBJ2-7
ASSEASGRSYPFEQY
>14|TRBV12-3/TRBV12-4|TRBJ2-7
ASSGGLAGVRYEQY
>12|TRBV6-1|TRBJ2-7
ASGQGGAAYEQY
>11|TRBV12-3/TRBV12-4|TRBJ2-5
ATTSRGKETQY
>12|TRBV7-7|TRBJ2-3
ASSQTGTTDTQY
>12|TRBV6-4|TRBJ2-7
ASKPGTALYERY